The T cell receptor (beta chain) described here comes from a study of beta chain features in type 1 diabetes. Expressed TCRB transcripts were sequenced, since all the RNA that had been isolated was reverse transcribed. Regulatory, naive and central memory T cell samples averaged around 3.6 million reads. Sequencing was performed with immunoSEQ multiplex PCR; in TCRdb, only in-frame clones are kept and a portion is missing. In the table there are hundreds of thousands of clones, roughly 15% of which are singletons. The CDR3 totals 13 residues. Germline V lookup: CDR1 SGHVS, CDR2 FQNEAQ. V gave up 9 bases and J gave up 7 bases; unmatched junction bases: 8.

Sequenced input: central memory CD4+ T cells from blood. This clonotype was sampled from a man between 25 and 39 years old in good health. The chain employs TRBV7-8 and TRBJ2-1, with 8 bases fitting TRBD2. The chain's CDR3 is CASSGGPRNEQFF. CDR3 nucleotide sequence: TGTGCCAGTTCGGGAGGGCCTAGGAATGAGCAGTTCTTC.